Listed below are T cell receptor beta chains from one sample, sequenced in a study of T-cell memory formation after mild COVID-19. TCRdb fed the 5' RACE reads into MiXCR, producing one record per CDR3 protein. The repertoire has 200,000 to 250,000 distinct CDR3 sequences, roughly 27% of them found once; the top ten carry 10% to 12%. The material sequenced was PBMCs or a T cell subset sorted from them (not recorded which). Receptor source: an adult woman who had mild COVID-19 (a few samples of this study predate the infection). Cell type and time point are not known. Each CDR3 is given with its conserved first and last residue.

v_call	j_call	cdr3_aa
TRBV9	TRBJ2-6	CASSVWDVHSGANVLTF
TRBV7-2	TRBJ2-2	CASSWTGSYGGELFF
TRBV2	TRBJ2-2	CASNVRDTGELFF
TRBV12-3/TRBV12-4	TRBJ1-1	CASSFGGGWGTEAFF
TRBV11-2	TRBJ2-5	CASSLSLGGSNKETQYF
TRBV7-9	TRBJ2-3	CASSELSWSGRSDTQYF
TRBV12-3/TRBV12-4	TRBJ1-4	CASSPAAATNEKLFF
TRBV7-6	TRBJ2-1	CASSFSGGGEQFF
TRBV20-1	TRBJ2-2	CSARDKSAGGHTGELFF
TRBV5-5	TRBJ2-7	CASSTHYEQYF
TRBV5-5	TRBJ2-3	CASSLYGADTQYF
TRBV6-5	TRBJ2-1	CASSLLAGPYNEQFF
TRBV15	TRBJ2-2	CATSRDRANTGELFF
TRBV6-2/TRBV6-3	TRBJ2-6	CAILQGPLSGANVLTF
TRBV12-3/TRBV12-4	TRBJ2-1	CASSYLGRNDEQFF
TRBV2	TRBJ2-3	CASSLENGSTDTQYF
TRBV27	TRBJ2-1	CASSFPTDPPEQFF
TRBV4-1	TRBJ2-3	CASSQEPQYPDTQYF